The clone carrying this T cell receptor (beta chain) showed up just once. The antigen remains unidentified. Primers for the PCR totalled 60 Vbeta and 13 Jbeta. Only in-frame clones appear in the TCRdb table, and some are missing; sequencing was by immunoSEQ multiplex PCR. The sample lists approximately 150,000 clones; 73% were seen once. The sample comes from a study of cytomegalovirus exposure and HLA in healthy donors. Study-wide results and caveats: No immune exposure information besides CMV serostatus was available. The authors excluded some V segments, including TRBV6-2 and TRBV6-3, as indistinguishable. The authors confirmed in vitro that a few CMV-associated chains were specific for CMV antigens.

The length of the CDR3 is 15 residues. Germline V gives CDR1 SGHVS, CDR2 FQNEAQ. The V end lost 1 base, the J end lost 12 bases, and 18 bases lay between the germline ends. The chain couples TRBV7-8 to TRBJ1-4; the D is unclear. Sequencing was performed on PBMCs. This TCR came from a woman younger than 35 in good health and CMV-seropositive. The DNA for the CDR3 is TGTGCCAGCAGCTTAGAGGAGGCCCTAACGATGGAACTGTTTTTT. Translating gives CASSLEEALTMELFF.